This entry lists 28 T cell receptor beta chains sequenced from one sample in a study of cytomegalovirus exposure and HLA in healthy donors. With 60 Vbeta and 13 Jbeta primers, the PCR was carried out. The protocol was immunoSEQ multiplex PCR, while the TCRdb copy is restricted to in-frame clones and leaves out a portion. The table records approximately 130,000 clones, 75% to 85% of them present only once. Sequencing used PBMCs. The receptor source for this set is a male donor in good health and CMV-seronegative.

J is TRBJ1-1 and V is TRBV7-2; D gene uncertain. Trimming took off 2 bases at V and 6 bases at J, with 10 bases between the two ends. The CDR3 covers 13 residues. The germline V gene has CDR1 SGHTA and CDR2 FQGNSA. CDR3 sequence: CASSLNLAAEAFF. As DNA, the CDR3 is TGTGCCAGCAGCTTAAATCTGGCAGCTGAAGCTTTCTTT.

V and J are TRBV6-5 and TRBJ2-7; 9 bases line up with TRBD1. V was pared by 6 bases and J by 6 bases, with 6 bases of the junction left unmatched. The CDR3 is 13 amino acids. Germline lookup yields CDR1 MNHEY and CDR2 SVGAGI. The CDR3, as DNA: TGTGCCAGCAGCAGACAGGGGGAGACCGAGCAGTACTTC. It specifies CASSRQGETEQYF.

This clone was observed once. J is TRBJ2-3 and V is TRBV5-1, with 8 bases that match TRBD2. The CDR3 contains 17 residues. Germline V gene lookup returns CDR1 SGHRS and CDR2 YFSETQ. V trimming: 0 bases; J trimming: 3 bases; junction bases outside the gene matches: 9. Here the CDR3 DNA reads TGCGCCAGCAGCTTGGCCCTACGGCCTAGCGGGACAGATACGCAGTATTTT. This sequence encodes CASSLALRPSGTDTQYF.

This clone has a handful of counts. This chain joins TRBV2 and TRBJ2-5; D is unresolved. CDR3 length: 12 amino acids. Germline V gene sequence: CDR1 SNHLY, CDR2 FYNNEI. Trimming pared 0 bases from V and 5 bases from J, leaving 4 bases between. The CDR3 here is CASSEAGETQYF. CDR3 in DNA: TGTGCCAGCAGTGAAGCCGGGGAGACCCAGTACTTC.

The gene calls are TRBV23-1 and TRBJ1-1; 10 bases are a match to TRBD1. TRBV23-1 carries the ORF label, with uncertain function. This CDR3 region has 16 residues. Germline trimming cut 8 bases from V and 1 base from J; bases unmatched to any gene: 10. CDR3: CASPGTGVGENTEAFF. The CDR3, as DNA: TGCGCCAGCCCCGGGACAGGGGTTGGGGAGAACACTGAAGCTTTCTTT.

The chain links TRBV18 to TRBJ1-1, with TRBD1 matching 9 bases. The junction had 13 bases not matched to a gene; V was cut back by 6 bases and J by 8 bases. Germline CDR1 KGHSH, CDR2 LQKENI. The CDR3 contains 15 residues. The CDR3 nucleotides read TGTGCCAGCTCTCGCTTACAGGGGGCCCAGGACGAAGCTTTCTTT. It codes for CASSRLQGAQDEAFF.

CDR3 DNA: TGTGCCATCAGTGGCCCCCTAGCGGGGGTCCAAGAGACCCAGTACTTC. It codes for CAISGPLAGVQETQYF. This rearrangement joins TRBV10-3 to TRBJ2-5; 10 nucleotides align to TRBD2. Germline V lookup: CDR1 ENHRY, CDR2 SYGVKD. V gave up 4 bases and J gave up 1 base; unmatched junction bases: 6. The CDR3 totals 16 residues.

This clone has a single count. The chain recombines TRBV28 with TRBJ2-5, with D maybe TRBD1 (6 bases). The CDR3 sequence is 14 residues long. Trimming removed 5 bases at V and 1 base at J, with 11 bases between. CDR1 and CDR2 (germline): MDHEN, SYDVKM. In nucleotides, the CDR3 is TGTGCCAGCAGTATCCTACAGGGCCAAGAGACCCAGTACTTC. It specifies CASSILQGQETQYF.

The chain carries TRBV6-6 and TRBJ2-7; 8 positions agree with TRBD1. The length of the CDR3 is 13 residues. V lost 8 bases, J lost 4 bases, and 7 bases stayed unmatched. CDR1 is MNHNY and CDR2 is SVGAGI in the germline V gene (reference sequence). In DNA form, the CDR3 reads TGTGCCAGCGGGGACAGGACCTTTTACGAGCAGTACTTC. Residues: CASGDRTFYEQYF.

This clone showed up just a few times. The rearrangement links TRBV4-3 to TRBJ1-2, with D possibly being TRBD1 (5 bases). Between the trimmed V and J ends, which lost 4 bases and 3 bases, there was a span of 15 bases. Germline V gene data show CDR1 as LGHNA and CDR2 as YSLEER. This CDR3 region has 15 residues. The CDR3, as DNA: TGCGCCAGCAGCCGACTTGGCCCGGGGGACTATGGCTACACCTTC. This codes for CASSRLGPGDYGYTF.

This chain links TRBV19 with TRBJ1-3; D ambiguous. Germline CDR1 is LNHDA and CDR2 is SQIVND (reference sequence). Trimming cost V 3 bases and J 8 bases, with 11 bases left between them. The CDR3 covers 13 residues. The CDR3 protein is CASSMGRRDTIYF. In nucleotides, the CDR3 is TGTGCCAGTAGTATGGGCCGCCGCGACACCATATATTTT.

The chain has TRBV6-5 and TRBJ1-1; a possible D gene is TRBD1 (6 bases). CDR3 length: 11 amino acids. V was shortened by 5 bases and J by 10 bases, with 11 bases between the two germline ends. CDR1 MNHEY and CDR2 SVGAGI come from the germline V gene. CDR3 DNA: TGTGCCAGCAGTGAACAGGGAACAGCTTTCTTT. It encodes CASSEQGTAFF.

As DNA, the CDR3 is TGTGCCTGGGGGCCGGGACTAGCGGCTACCGGGGAGCTGTTTTTT. Protein product: CAWGPGLAATGELFF. The chain carries TRBV30 and TRBJ2-2; TRBD2 aligns across 11 bases. This CDR3 region has 15 residues. Trimming removed 5 bases from V and 5 bases from J; junction bases left unmatched: 7. Germline CDR1 is GTSNPN and CDR2 is SVGIG (reference sequence).

The chain combines TRBV2 with TRBJ1-6; D is uncertain. The CDR3 is made up of 13 amino acids. Germline V gene lookup returns CDR1 SNHLY and CDR2 FYNNEI. V shed 7 bases and J shed 4 bases, with 8 bases lying between them. The chain's CDR3 is CASNGGYNSPLHF. The CDR3, as DNA: TGTGCCAGCAACGGCGGTTATAATTCACCCCTCCACTTT. Drawing the rest from reference TRBV2 and TRBJ1-6, the complete variable domain is EPEVTQTPSHQVTQMGQEVILRCVPISNHLYFYWYRQILGQKVEFLVSFYNNEISEKSEIFDDQFSVERPDGSNFTLKIRSTKLEDSAMYFCASNGGYNSPLHFGNGTRLTVT.

This sequence joins TRBV30 and TRBJ1-6; possibly TRBD1 for D (5 bases). Germline V CDR1 and CDR2: GTSNPN, SVGIG (reference sequence). The V end lost 0 bases, the J end lost 8 bases, and 5 bases lay between the germline ends. The CDR3 spans 12 residues. The CDR3 sequence is CAWSVQDSPLHF. CDR3 DNA sequence: TGTGCCTGGAGTGTACAGGATTCACCCCTCCACTTT.

As regards this clone: The junction and the germline gene differ at one end; a read error may be behind it. The chain couples TRBV6-1 to TRBJ2-4, with a tentative D call TRBD1 (6 bases). CDR3 length equals 12 residues. Per the germline V gene, CDR1 is MNHNS and CDR2 is SASEGT. CDR3 protein: CASSVNRELAVF. CDR3 DNA sequence: TGTGCCAGCAGTGTTAACAGGGAGCTCGCGGTCTTC.

The chain carries TRBV18 and TRBJ2-7; D uncertain. The CDR3 has 13 amino acids. Germline-derived CDR1 and CDR2 are KGHSH and LQKENI. V lost 0 bases and J 6 bases, leaving 9 bases between the germline ends. The CDR3 region has the DNA TGTGCCAGCTCACCACCCATGGTCAGCGAGCAGTACTTC. Translating gives CASSPPMVSEQYF.

This clone was seen once. The chain uses TRBV6-5 and TRBJ1-5; the D gene is possibly TRBD1 (5 bases). The CDR3 spans 13 residues. Trimming shortened V by 8 bases and J by 6 bases, and 14 bases separated the two germline ends. Looked up from germline, CDR1 is MNHEY and CDR2 is SVGAGI. CDR3: CASSRGWSQPQHF. Here the CDR3 DNA reads TGTGCCAGCTCTAGGGGATGGAGTCAGCCCCAGCATTTT.

The genes are TRBV9 and TRBJ2-2; TRBD2 agrees at 13 bases. CDR3 length equals 19 residues. Germline values: CDR1 SGDLS, CDR2 YYNGEE. The trim removed 3 bases at V and 0 bases at J, leaving 8 bases unmatched. The CDR3 nucleotides are TGTGCCAGCAGCGCCCCGACTAGCGGGGGGTCACCGAACACCGGGGAGCTGTTTTTT. It is translated as CASSAPTSGGSPNTGELFF.

This rearrangement joins TRBV7-2 to TRBJ2-1; D unclear. This CDR3 has 13 residues. V was clipped by 5 bases and J by 8 bases, with 13 bases between them. Looked up from germline, CDR1 is SGHTA and CDR2 is FQGNSA. The DNA for the CDR3 is TGTGCCAGCAGCCCCCTAGTTGGCCATGAGCAGTTCTTC. It encodes CASSPLVGHEQFF. The whole variable domain, remainder taken from reference TRBV7-2 and TRBJ2-1, is GAGVSQSPSNKVTEKGKDVELRCDPISGHTALYWYRQSLGQGLEFLIYFQGNSAPDKSGLPSDRFSAERTGGSVSTLTIQRTQQEDSAVYLCASSPLVGHEQFFGPGTRLTVL.

This chain uses TRBV10-3 with TRBJ2-6; tentative D call: TRBD1 (6 bases). The germline V gene has CDR1 ENHRY and CDR2 SYGVKD. The CDR3 runs to 15 residues. V shed 6 bases and J shed 2 bases, with 11 bases lying between them. As DNA, the CDR3 is TGTGCCATCAGAGGAACAGGGACTGGGGCCAACGTCCTGACTTTC. It encodes CAIRGTGTGANVLTF.

The V and J genes are TRBV25-1 and TRBJ1-4; D perhaps matches TRBD1 (6 bases). This CDR3 contains 18 residues. The V gene lost 3 bases and the J gene lost 0 bases, with 17 bases spanning the gap. CDR1 is MGHDK, CDR2 SYGVNS, per germline. The CDR3 DNA sequence: TGTGCCAGCAGTGAGGTGGGGGGGCGGGGTTCAACTAATGAAAAACTGTTTTTT. Protein sequence: CASSEVGGRGSTNEKLFF.

This clone was counted a few times. The V gene is TRBV10-3, the J gene TRBJ1-1, with 11 positions matching TRBD1. The CDR3 runs to 15 residues. J gave up 5 bases and V 5 bases, and 7 bases lay outside the gene matches. Per germline, CDR1 ENHRY and CDR2 SYGVKD. CDR3 in amino acids: CAISQPGTGGTEAFF. CDR3 bases: TGTGCCATCAGTCAACCCGGGACAGGGGGTACTGAAGCTTTCTTT.

The J gene is TRBJ1-1, the V gene TRBV27, with D tentatively TRBD1 (6 bases). In germline, CDR1 is MNHEY, CDR2 SMNVEV (reference sequence). The CDR3 has 14 amino acids. V was pared by 1 base and J by 7 bases, with 13 bases between. DNA for the CDR3: TGTGCCAGCAGTTTATGGGACAAGGTCGGTGAAGCTTTCTTT. Amino acids: CASSLWDKVGEAFF.

The chain combines TRBV7-2 with TRBJ2-3, with D maybe TRBD2 (5 bases). The ends were cut back, 7 bases at V and 0 bases at J, with 14 bases in the middle. The CDR3 consists of 15 residues. Germline V lookup: CDR1 SGHTA, CDR2 FQGNSA. CDR3 DNA sequence: TGTGCCAGCACCGTAGGACTCCTGAGCACAGATACGCAGTATTTT. It is translated as CASTVGLLSTDTQYF.

The CDR3 sequence: CASSNGGHGYTF. Here the CDR3 DNA reads TGTGCCAGCTCCAACGGGGGGCACGGCTACACCTTC. The chain couples TRBV9 to TRBJ1-2; perhaps TRBD1 as D (6 bases). Germline V lookup: CDR1 SGDLS, CDR2 YYNGEE. Trimming shortened V by 7 bases and J by 8 bases, and 15 bases separated the two germline ends. CDR3 length equals 12 residues.

This rearrangement joins TRBV2 to TRBJ2-7; TRBD2 matches 8 bases. Trimming took 4 bases from V and 3 from J; bases not matched to a gene: 5. CDR1 is SNHLY and CDR2 is FYNNEI in the germline V gene. The length of the CDR3 is 14 residues. For the CDR3, the DNA is TGTGCCAGCAGTGGGGGCGGGGGGAACTACGAGCAGTACTTC. It codes for CASSGGGGNYEQYF.

The V and J genes are TRBV2 and TRBJ1-5; D not resolved. The CDR3 is made up of 16 amino acids. Germline-derived CDR1 and CDR2 are SNHLY and FYNNEI. V dropped 4 bases and J dropped 0 bases, with 13 bases sitting between them. In DNA, the CDR3 is TGTGCCAGCAGTGTGGGGAGCATCTATAGCAATCAGCCCCAGCATTTT. Translating gives CASSVGSIYSNQPQHF. Supplemented by reference TRBV2 and TRBJ1-5, the full variable domain reads EPEVTQTPSHQVTQMGQEVILRCVPISNHLYFYWYRQILGQKVEFLVSFYNNEISEKSEIFDDQFSVERPDGSNFTLKIRSTKLEDSAMYFCASSVGSIYSNQPQHFGDGTRLSIL.